What follows are 5 T cell receptor beta chains derived from one specimen sequenced in a study of blood T cells in healthy people across ages. A second PCR of roughly 7 to 11 cycles used a sample-barcoded 5' primer and a J-beta primer mix. MiXCR, applied by TCRdb to the 5' RACE reads, yields one record per CDR3 protein. The sample comprises just over 1 million distinct CDR3 sequences, under 55% of which are singletons, and 15% to 20% rests with the top ten. The sequenced material came from blood. Receptors were obtained from an older woman in good health.

V and J are TRBV5-6 and TRBJ2-5, with 8 bases matching TRBD1. The CDR3 sequence is 12 residues long. Germline V CDR1 and CDR2: SGHDT, YYEEEE. The trim removed 3 bases at V and 11 bases at J, leaving 6 bases unmatched. The CDR3 region has the DNA TGTGCCAGCAGCTGGGGGACAGGATGGCAGTACTTC. This encodes CASSWGTGWQYF. The variable domain in full, completed from reference TRBV5-6 and TRBJ2-5, reads DAGVTQSPTHLIKTRGQQVTLRCSPKSGHDTVSWYQQALGQGPQFIFQYYEEEERQRGNFPDRFSGHQFPNYSSELNVNALLLGDSALYLCASSWGTGWQYFGPGTRLLVL.

This clonotype was counted only a few times. The rearrangement joins TRBV12-3 or TRBV12-4 to TRBJ1-6; no reliable D call. The CDR3 totals 16 residues. V gave up 6 bases and J gave up 3 bases, with 15 bases separating them. The CDR3: CASRSLGQNYNSPLHF. The CDR3 nucleotides read TGTGCCAGCAGATCACTTGGGCAGAACTATAATTCACCCCTCCACTTT.

This clonotype has more than one count but fewer than ten. The gene calls are TRBV12-3 or TRBV12-4 and TRBJ2-3; 10 positions agree with TRBD1. V lost 10 bases, J lost 5 bases, and 15 bases stayed unmatched. The CDR3 runs 16 residues. In DNA, the CDR3 is TGTGCCACCCGTTCCCCCGGGACAGGGGAGAGAGATACGCAGTATTTT. It translates to CATRSPGTGERDTQYF.

The V gene is TRBV20-1, the J gene TRBJ2-7; 11 bases match TRBD1. There are 15 residues in the CDR3. Germline V CDR1 and CDR2: DFQATT, SNEGSKA (reference sequence). J lost 0 bases, V lost 4 bases, and 5 bases had no gene match. CDR3 loop: CSAKKGTGGSYEQYF. CDR3 sequence (DNA): TGCAGTGCTAAAAAAGGGACAGGGGGCTCCTACGAGCAGTACTTC.

This clonotype showed up just a few times. The chain carries TRBV7-9 and TRBJ2-1; the D call may be TRBD1 or TRBD2 (5 bases each). The CDR3 has 17 residues. The V gene's germline CDR1 is SEHNR and CDR2 FQNEAQ (reference sequence). V shed 5 bases and J shed 8 bases, with 25 bases lying between them. In nucleotides, the CDR3 is TGTGCCAGCAGCCCCCGATGGGGCGGGTCTCAAGAGGATGAGCAGTTCTTC. This translates into CASSPRWGGSQEDEQFF.